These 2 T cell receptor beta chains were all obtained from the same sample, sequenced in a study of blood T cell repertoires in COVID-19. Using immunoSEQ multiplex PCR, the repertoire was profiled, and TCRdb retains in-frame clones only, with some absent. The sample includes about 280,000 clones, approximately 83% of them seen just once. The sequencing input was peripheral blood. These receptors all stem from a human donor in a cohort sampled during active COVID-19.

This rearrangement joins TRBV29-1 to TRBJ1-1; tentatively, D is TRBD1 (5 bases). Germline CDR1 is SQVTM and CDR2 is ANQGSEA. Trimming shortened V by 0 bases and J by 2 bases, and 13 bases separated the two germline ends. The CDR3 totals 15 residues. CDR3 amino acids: CSVEDFPGLNTEAFF. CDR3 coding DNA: TGCAGCGTTGAAGATTTCCCGGGACTTAACACTGAAGCTTTCTTT.

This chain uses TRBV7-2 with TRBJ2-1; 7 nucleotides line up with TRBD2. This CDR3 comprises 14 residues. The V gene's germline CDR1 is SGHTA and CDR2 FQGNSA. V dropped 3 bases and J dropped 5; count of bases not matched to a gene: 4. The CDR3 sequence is CASSFTSAHNEQFF. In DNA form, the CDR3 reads TGTGCCAGCAGCTTCACTAGCGCCCACAATGAGCAGTTCTTC. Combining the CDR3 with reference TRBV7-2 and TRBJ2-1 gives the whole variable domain GAGVSQSPSNKVTEKGKDVELRCDPISGHTALYWYRQSLGQGLEFLIYFQGNSAPDKSGLPSDRFSAERTGGSVSTLTIQRTQQEDSAVYLCASSFTSAHNEQFFGPGTRLTVL.